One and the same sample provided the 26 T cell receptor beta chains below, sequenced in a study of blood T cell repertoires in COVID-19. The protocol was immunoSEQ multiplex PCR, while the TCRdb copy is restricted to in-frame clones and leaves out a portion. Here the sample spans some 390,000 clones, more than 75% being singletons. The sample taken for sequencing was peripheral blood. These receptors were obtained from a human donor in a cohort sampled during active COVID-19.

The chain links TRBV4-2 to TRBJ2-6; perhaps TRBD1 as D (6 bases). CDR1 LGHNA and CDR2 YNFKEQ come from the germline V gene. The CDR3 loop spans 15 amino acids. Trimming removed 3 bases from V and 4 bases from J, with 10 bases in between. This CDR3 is CASSHDRPGANVLTF. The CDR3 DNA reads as TGTGCCAGCAGCCACGACAGGCCCGGGGCCAACGTCCTGACTTTC.

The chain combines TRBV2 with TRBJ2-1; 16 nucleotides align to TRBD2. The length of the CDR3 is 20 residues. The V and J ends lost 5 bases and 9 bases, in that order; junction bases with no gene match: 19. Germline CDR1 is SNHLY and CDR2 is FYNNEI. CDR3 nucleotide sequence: TGTGCCAGCAGTCCGGGACTAGCGGGAGGGCCCTCGCGTGTTATGCTTGAGCAGTTCTTC. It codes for CASSPGLAGGPSRVMLEQFF.

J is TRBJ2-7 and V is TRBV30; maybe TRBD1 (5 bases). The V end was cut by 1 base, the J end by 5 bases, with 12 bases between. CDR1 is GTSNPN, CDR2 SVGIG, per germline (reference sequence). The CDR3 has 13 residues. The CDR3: CAWSGQGFDEQYF. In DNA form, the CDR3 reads TGTGCCTGGAGTGGCCAGGGCTTCGACGAGCAGTACTTC.

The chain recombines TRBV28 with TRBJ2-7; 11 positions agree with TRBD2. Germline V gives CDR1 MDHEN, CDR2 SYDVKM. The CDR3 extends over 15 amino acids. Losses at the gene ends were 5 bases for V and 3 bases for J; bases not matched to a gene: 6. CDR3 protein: CASSPSLAGGYEQYF. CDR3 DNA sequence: TGTGCCAGCAGTCCCTCCCTAGCGGGAGGCTACGAGCAGTACTTC. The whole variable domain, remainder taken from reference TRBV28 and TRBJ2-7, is DVKVTQSSRYLVKRTGEKVFLECVQDMDHENMFWYRQDPGLGLRLIYFSYDVKMKEKGDIPEGYSVSREKKERFSLILESASTNQTSMYLCASSPSLAGGYEQYFGPGTRLTVT.

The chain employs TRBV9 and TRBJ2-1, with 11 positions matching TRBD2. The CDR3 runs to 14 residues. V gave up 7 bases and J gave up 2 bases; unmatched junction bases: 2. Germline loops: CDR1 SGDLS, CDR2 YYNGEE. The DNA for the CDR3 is TGTGCCAGCTCACTAGCGGGAGCCTACAATGAGCAGTTCTTC. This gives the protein CASSLAGAYNEQFF. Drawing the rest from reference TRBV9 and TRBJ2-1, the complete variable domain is DSGVTQTPKHLITATGQRVTLRCSPRSGDLSVYWYQQSLDQGLQFLIQYYNGEERAKGNILERFSAQQFPDLHSELNLSSLELGDSALYFCASSLAGAYNEQFFGPGTRLTVL.

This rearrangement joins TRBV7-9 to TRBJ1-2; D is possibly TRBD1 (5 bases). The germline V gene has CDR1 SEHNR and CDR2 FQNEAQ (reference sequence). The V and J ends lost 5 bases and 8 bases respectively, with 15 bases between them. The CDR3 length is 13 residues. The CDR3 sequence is CASSGGGINGYTF. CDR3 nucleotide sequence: TGTGCCAGCAGCGGGGGAGGGATTAACGGCTACACCTTC.

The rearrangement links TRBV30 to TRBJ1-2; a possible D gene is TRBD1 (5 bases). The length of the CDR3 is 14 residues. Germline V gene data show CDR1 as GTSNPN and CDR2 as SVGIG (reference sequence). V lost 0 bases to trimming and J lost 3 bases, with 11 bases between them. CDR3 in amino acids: CAWSVLRGDYGYTF. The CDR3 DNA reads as TGTGCCTGGAGTGTACTACGGGGGGACTATGGCTACACCTTC.

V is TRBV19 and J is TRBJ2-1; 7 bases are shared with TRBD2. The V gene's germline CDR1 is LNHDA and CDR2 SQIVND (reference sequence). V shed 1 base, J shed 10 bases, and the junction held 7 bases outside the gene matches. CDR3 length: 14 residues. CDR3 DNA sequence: TGTGCCAGTAGTATAGGTCGACTAGCATGGGAGCAGTTCTTC. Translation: CASSIGRLAWEQFF.

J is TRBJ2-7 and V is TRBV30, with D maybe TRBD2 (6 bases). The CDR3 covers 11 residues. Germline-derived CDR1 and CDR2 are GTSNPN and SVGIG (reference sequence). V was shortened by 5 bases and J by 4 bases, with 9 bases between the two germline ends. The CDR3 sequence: CAWSRGYEQYF. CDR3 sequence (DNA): TGTGCCTGGTCCCGGGGGTACGAGCAGTACTTC.

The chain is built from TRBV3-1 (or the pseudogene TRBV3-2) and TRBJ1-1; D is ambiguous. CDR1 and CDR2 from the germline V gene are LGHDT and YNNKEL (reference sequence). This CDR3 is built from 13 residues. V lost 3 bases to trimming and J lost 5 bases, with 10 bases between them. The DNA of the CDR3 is TGTGCCAGCAGCCACCGCGTAACGACTGAAGCTTTCTTT. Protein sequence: CASSHRVTTEAFF.

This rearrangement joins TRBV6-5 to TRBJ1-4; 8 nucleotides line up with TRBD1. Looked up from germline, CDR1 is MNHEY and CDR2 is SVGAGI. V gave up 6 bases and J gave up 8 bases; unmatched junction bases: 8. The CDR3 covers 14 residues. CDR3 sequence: CASRPEQGVEKLFF. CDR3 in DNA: TGTGCCAGCAGGCCCGAACAGGGGGTCGAAAAACTGTTTTTT.

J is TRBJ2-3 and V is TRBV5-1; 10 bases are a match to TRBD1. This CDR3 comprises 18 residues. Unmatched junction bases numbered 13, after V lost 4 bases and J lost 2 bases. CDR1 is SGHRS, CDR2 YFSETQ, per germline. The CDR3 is CASSLGTGDKTYTDTQYF. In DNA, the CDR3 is TGCGCCAGCAGCCTCGGGACAGGGGATAAGACTTACACAGATACGCAGTATTTT.

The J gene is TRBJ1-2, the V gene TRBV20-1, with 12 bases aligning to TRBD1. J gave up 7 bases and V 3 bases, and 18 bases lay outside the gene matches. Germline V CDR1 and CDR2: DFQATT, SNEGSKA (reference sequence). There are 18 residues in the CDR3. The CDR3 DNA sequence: TGCAGTGCTAGTGACCCCTCTTTTCCGGGACAGGGGGCCGGTGGCTACACCTTC. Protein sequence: CSASDPSFPGQGAGGYTF.

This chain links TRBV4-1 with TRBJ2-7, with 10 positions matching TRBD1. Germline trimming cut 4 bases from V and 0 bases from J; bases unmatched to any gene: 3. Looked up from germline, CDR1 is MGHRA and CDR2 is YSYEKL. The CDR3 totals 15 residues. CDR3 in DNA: TGCGCCAGCAGCCCTCGGACAGGGGGCTCCTACGAGCAGTACTTC. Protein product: CASSPRTGGSYEQYF.

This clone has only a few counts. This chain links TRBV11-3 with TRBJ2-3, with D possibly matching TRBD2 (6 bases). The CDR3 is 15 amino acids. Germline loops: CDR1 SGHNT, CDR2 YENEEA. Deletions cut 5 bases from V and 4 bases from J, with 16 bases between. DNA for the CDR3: TGTGCCAGCAGCGCCTCTATGGAGGGTTCAGATACGCAGTATTTT. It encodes CASSASMEGSDTQYF.

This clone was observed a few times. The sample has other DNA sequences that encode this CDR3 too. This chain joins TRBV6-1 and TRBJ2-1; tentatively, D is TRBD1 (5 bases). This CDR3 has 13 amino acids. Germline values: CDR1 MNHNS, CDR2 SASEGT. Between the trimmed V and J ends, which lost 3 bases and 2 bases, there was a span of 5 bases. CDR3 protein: CASSEGPYNEQFF. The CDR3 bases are TGTGCCAGCAGTGAGGGGCCCTACAATGAGCAGTTCTTC.

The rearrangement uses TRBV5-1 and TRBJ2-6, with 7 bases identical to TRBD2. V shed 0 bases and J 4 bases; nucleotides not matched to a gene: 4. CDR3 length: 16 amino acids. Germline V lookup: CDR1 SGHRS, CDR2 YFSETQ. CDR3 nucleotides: TGCGCCAGCAGCTTGGCCGGGGGGAAGGGGGCCAACGTCCTGACTTTC. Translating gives CASSLAGGKGANVLTF.

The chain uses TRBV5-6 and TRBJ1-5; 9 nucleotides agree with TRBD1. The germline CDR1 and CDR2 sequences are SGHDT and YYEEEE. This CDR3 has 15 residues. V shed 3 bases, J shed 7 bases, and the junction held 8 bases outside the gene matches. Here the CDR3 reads CASSYTGTGNQPQHF. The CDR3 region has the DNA TGTGCCAGCAGCTATACCGGGACAGGGAACCAGCCCCAGCATTTT.

The CDR3 nucleotides read TGTGCCAGCTCACCGCCGACAGCGCAAGAGACCCAGTACTTC. Protein: CASSPPTAQETQYF. J is TRBJ2-5 and V is TRBV18; perhaps TRBD1 as D (5 bases). Germline-derived CDR1 and CDR2 are KGHSH and LQKENI. The CDR3 has 14 residues. V lost 3 bases and J lost 2, with 10 bases in between.

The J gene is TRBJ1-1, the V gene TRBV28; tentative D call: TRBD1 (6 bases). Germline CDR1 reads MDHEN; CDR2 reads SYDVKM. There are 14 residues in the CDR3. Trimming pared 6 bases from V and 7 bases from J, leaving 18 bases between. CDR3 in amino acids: CASSLQVGHIEAFF. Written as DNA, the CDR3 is TGTGCCAGCAGCCTCCAAGTGGGACACATTGAAGCTTTCTTT.

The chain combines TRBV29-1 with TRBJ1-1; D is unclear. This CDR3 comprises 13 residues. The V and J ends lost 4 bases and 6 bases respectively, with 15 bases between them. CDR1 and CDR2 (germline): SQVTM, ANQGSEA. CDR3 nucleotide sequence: TGCAGCGTTGCGAGCGCCGTCGGCTCTGAAGCTTTCTTT. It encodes CSVASAVGSEAFF.

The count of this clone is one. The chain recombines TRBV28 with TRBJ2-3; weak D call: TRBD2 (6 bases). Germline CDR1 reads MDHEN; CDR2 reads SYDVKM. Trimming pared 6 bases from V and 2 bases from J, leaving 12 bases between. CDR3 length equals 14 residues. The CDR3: CASREGLNTDTQYF. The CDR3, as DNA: TGTGCCAGCAGGGAGGGTCTTAACACAGATACGCAGTATTTT.

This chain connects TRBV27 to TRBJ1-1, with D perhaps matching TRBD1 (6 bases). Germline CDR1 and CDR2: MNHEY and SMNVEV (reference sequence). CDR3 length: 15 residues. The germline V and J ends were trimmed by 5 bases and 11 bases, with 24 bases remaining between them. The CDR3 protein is CASSPGVHKTGPAFF. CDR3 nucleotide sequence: TGTGCCAGCAGTCCTGGAGTGCACAAAACAGGGCCGGCTTTCTTT.

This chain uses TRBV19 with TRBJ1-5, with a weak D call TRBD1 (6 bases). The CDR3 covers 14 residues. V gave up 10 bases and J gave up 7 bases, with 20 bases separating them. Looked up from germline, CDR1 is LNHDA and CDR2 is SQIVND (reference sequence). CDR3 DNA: TGTGCCATGGCTTTGAGGGGGGGCGCCCAGCCCCAGCATTTT. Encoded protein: CAMALRGGAQPQHF.

CDR3 sequence: CASSFRYEQYF. CDR3 DNA sequence: TGTGCCAGCAGCTTTAGATACGAGCAGTACTTC. The gene calls are TRBV7-9 and TRBJ2-7; D is undetermined. The germline V gene encodes CDR1 SEHNR and CDR2 FQNEAQ (reference sequence). The CDR3 runs 11 residues. The V and J ends lost 3 bases and 4 bases respectively, with 4 bases between them.

The CDR3 DNA reads TGTGCCAGCAGCCAAAATAGCGGGAGTAAAGAGCAGTACTTC. Protein sequence: CASSQNSGSKEQYF. The genes are TRBV14 and TRBJ2-7; the match to TRBD2 covers 9 bases. The CDR3 runs 14 residues. Germline CDR1 and CDR2: SGHDN and FVKESK. With V trimmed by 2 bases and J by 7 bases, 6 bases remained unmatched. Complete variable domain (other parts from reference TRBV14 and TRBJ2-7): EAGVTQFPSHSVIEKGQTVTLRCDPISGHDNLYWYRRVMGKEIKFLLHFVKESKQDESGMPNNRFLAERTGGTYSTLKVQPAELEDSGVYFCASSQNSGSKEQYFGPGTRLTVT.